These 9 T cell receptor beta chains were sequenced from one sample in a study of control samples from healthy donors and cancer patients. Repertoires were generated with immunoSEQ multiplex PCR, while TCRdb's copy carries only in-frame clones and drops some. The repertoire consists of around 100,000 clones, with 92% occurring once and the leading ten covering under 3%. Specimen: blood. The receptors were gathered from a woman aged 18-30 years in good health.

The rearrangement joins TRBV9 to TRBJ1-4; 7 nucleotides match TRBD1. Trimming at V came to 4 bases and at J to 5 bases, leaving 8 bases not matched to a gene. Germline V CDR1 and CDR2: SGDLS, YYNGEE. The CDR3 contains 15 residues. As DNA, the CDR3 is TGTGCCAGCAGCCCCCGGACAGGATCGAATGAAAAACTGTTTTTT. Translating it yields CASSPRTGSNEKLFF. Filled out from reference TRBV9 and TRBJ1-4, the complete variable domain reads DSGVTQTPKHLITATGQRVTLRCSPRSGDLSVYWYQQSLDQGLQFLIQYYNGEERAKGNILERFSAQQFPDLHSELNLSSLELGDSALYFCASSPRTGSNEKLFFGSGTQLSVL.

J is TRBJ2-2 and V is TRBV5-5; 11 bases fit TRBD1. The CDR3 spans 17 residues. Germline V gene data show CDR1 as SGHKS and CDR2 as YYEKEE (reference sequence). Unmatched junction bases numbered 7, after V lost 4 bases and J lost 2 bases. CDR3 sequence: CASSNLRTGGNTGELFF. The CDR3 coding sequence is TGTGCCAGCAGCAACCTACGGACAGGGGGCAACACCGGGGAGCTGTTTTTT.

CDR3 DNA: TGTGCCAGCAGTTTCAGTCGACAGTACTATGGCTACACCTTC. It specifies CASSFSRQYYGYTF. The chain recombines TRBV27 with TRBJ1-2, with D perhaps TRBD1 (5 bases). The V gene's germline CDR1 is MNHEY and CDR2 SMNVEV (reference sequence). The ends were cut back, 3 bases at V and 3 bases at J, with 11 bases in the middle. This CDR3 is built from 14 residues.

In this sample, this clone turned up once. The chain recombines TRBV3-1 (or the pseudogene TRBV3-2) with TRBJ1-1; D gene ambiguous. The CDR3 consists of 13 residues. The germline V gene has CDR1 LGHDT and CDR2 YNNKEL (reference sequence). The ends were cut back, 1 base at V and 1 base at J, with 4 bases in the middle. CDR3 amino acids: CASSQGTNTEAFF. The CDR3 DNA is TGTGCCAGCAGCCAAGGGACGAACACTGAAGCTTTCTTT.

This chain connects TRBV6-1 to TRBJ2-1; 9 bases agree with TRBD2. Trimming took 4 bases from V and 4 from J; bases not matched to a gene: 2. CDR1 is MNHNS, CDR2 SASEGT, per germline. This CDR3 has 14 amino acids. CDR3 DNA sequence: TGTGCCAGCAGTGTAGCGGGGGAGTACAATGAGCAGTTCTTC. Amino acid sequence: CASSVAGEYNEQFF.

This chain uses TRBV25-1 with TRBJ2-2, with a possible D match to TRBD2 (5 bases). The CDR3 sequence is 14 residues long. CDR1 and CDR2 (germline): MGHDK, SYGVNS. Trimming shortened V by 2 bases and J by 3 bases, and 7 bases separated the two germline ends. The DNA for the CDR3 is TGTGCCAGCAGTGAACTAGCTGACACCGGGGAGCTGTTTTTT. Amino acids: CASSELADTGELFF.

The sample holds one count of this clone. This chain links TRBV4-3 with TRBJ2-7; D perhaps matches TRBD2 (6 bases). Trimming shortened V by 1 base and J by 6 bases, and 13 bases separated the two germline ends. The CDR3 has 14 amino acids. Looked up from germline, CDR1 is LGHNA and CDR2 is YSLEER. The CDR3 protein is CASSQGREPPEQYF. The CDR3 nucleotides are TGCGCCAGCAGCCAAGGGAGGGAACCCCCCGAGCAGTACTTC.

The chain is built from TRBV2 and TRBJ1-4, with a weak D call TRBD1 (5 bases). Germline V lookup: CDR1 SNHLY, CDR2 FYNNEI. V shed 7 bases and J shed 4 bases, with 13 bases lying between them. The CDR3 has 14 amino acids. CDR3 protein: CASIATAFNEKLFF. CDR3 in DNA: TGTGCCAGCATTGCGACAGCCTTTAATGAAAAACTGTTTTTT. Full variable domain (outside the CDR3, taken from reference TRBV2 and TRBJ1-4): EPEVTQTPSHQVTQMGQEVILRCVPISNHLYFYWYRQILGQKVEFLVSFYNNEISEKSEIFDDQFSVERPDGSNFTLKIRSTKLEDSAMYFCASIATAFNEKLFFGSGTQLSVL.

V and J are TRBV28 and TRBJ1-5; 7 bases are a match to TRBD1. The CDR3 runs to 13 residues. Germline lookup yields CDR1 MDHEN and CDR2 SYDVKM. J lost 3 bases, V lost 10 bases, and 6 bases had no gene match. DNA of the CDR3: TGTGCCACCACAGACAGGGTCAATCAGCCCCAGCATTTT. It translates to CATTDRVNQPQHF.